This entry lists 21 T cell receptor beta chains sequenced from one sample in a study of regulatory T cells in long-lasting Graves disease. As for time point: persistent/refractory GD, antithyroid drugs over 5 years with positive TRAb. Preparation of the TCR library used RNA extracted from PBMCs. Sequencing libraries for TCR beta were prepared with iRepertoire HTBI primers and Arm-PCR of CDR3 regions. Using its own MiXCR run on the multiplex PCR reads, TCRdb lists one record per CDR3 protein. The profile shows hundreds of thousands of distinct CDR3 sequences, 25% to 30% of them singletons. The material sequenced was peripheral blood mononuclear cells (PBMCs), taken when the disease was refractory, from a patient treated with antithyroid drugs. These receptors were taken from a female donor with Graves disease.

A remark on this clonotype: At one end the junction does not follow the germline gene, possibly because of a read error. J is TRBJ2-7 and V is TRBV5-1; tentatively, D is TRBD2 (6 bases). The CDR3 is 13 residues long. The germline V gene encodes CDR1 SGHRS and CDR2 YFSETQ. The DNA of the CDR3 is TGCGCCGGCAGCTTGTCGGGGGCCTACGAGCAGTACTTC. Its protein is CAGSLSGAYEQYF.

This chain joins TRBV7-3 and TRBJ1-3, with D maybe TRBD1 (5 bases). The CDR3 has 15 amino acids. In germline, CDR1 is SGHTA, CDR2 FQGTGA. V gave up 2 bases and J gave up 4 bases, with 12 bases separating them. The CDR3 DNA reads TGTGCCAGCAGCTTACAGGGTTCGTTCGGAAACACCATATATTTT. It yields the protein CASSLQGSFGNTIYF.

This rearrangement joins TRBV5-5 to TRBJ1-2; D remains unclear. This CDR3 contains 15 residues. V shed 4 bases and J shed 7 bases, with 20 bases lying between them. Per the germline V gene, CDR1 is SGHKS and CDR2 is YYEKEE (reference sequence). The CDR3 region is CASSPRLLVLFGYTF. The CDR3 DNA is TGTGCCAGCAGCCCGCGGCTTCTGGTTCTCTTTGGCTACACCTTC.

This clonotype was seen more than once but under ten times. The V gene is TRBV3-1, the J gene TRBJ2-7; possibly TRBD2 for D (5 bases). V was trimmed by 4 bases and J by 0 bases, leaving 10 bases between them. Germline values: CDR1 LGHDT, CDR2 YNNKEL (reference sequence). The CDR3 is made up of 14 amino acids. In nucleotides, the CDR3 is TGTGCCAGCAGCCGAGGACGGGACTCCTACGAGCAGTACTTC. Protein sequence: CASSRGRDSYEQYF.

V is TRBV28 and J is TRBJ1-2; 7 bases are a match to TRBD1. The germline V gene has CDR1 MDHEN and CDR2 SYDVKM. This CDR3 is built from 15 residues. Trimming at V came to 5 bases and at J to 4 bases, leaving 10 bases not matched to a gene. The CDR3: CASSTTGAASYGYTF. The CDR3 DNA reads as TGTGCCAGCAGTACCACAGGGGCCGCCAGCTATGGCTACACCTTC.

This clonotype was observed a few times. The chain employs TRBV5-5 and TRBJ2-5; TRBD1 matches 8 bases. Germline CDR1 reads SGHKS; CDR2 reads YYEKEE (reference sequence). The CDR3 runs 17 residues. The junction had 11 bases not matched to a gene; V was cut back by 3 bases and J by 1 base. CDR3 DNA: TGTGCCAGCAGCTGGCCGGACAGGGTCGGGGGCCAAGAGACCCAGTACTTC. Its translation: CASSWPDRVGGQETQYF.

The CDR3 loop reads CASRRSLGVFCEQYF. CDR3 sequence (DNA): TGTGCCAGCAGGCGGTCCCTAGGGGTTTTCTGCGAGCAGTACTTC. The chain uses TRBV12-3 or TRBV12-4 and TRBJ2-7, with a weak D call TRBD1 (5 bases). The CDR3 extends over 15 amino acids. V was shortened by 6 bases and J by 6 bases, with 21 bases between the two germline ends.

This rearrangement joins TRBV7-2 to TRBJ1-1; D ambiguous. Looked up from germline, CDR1 is SGHTA and CDR2 is FQGNSA. Trimming removed 1 base at V and 4 bases at J, with 10 bases between. This CDR3 has 14 residues. The chain's CDR3 is CASSLVMGSTEAFF. The CDR3 DNA reads TGTGCCAGCAGCTTAGTTATGGGGAGCACTGAAGCTTTCTTT.

The chain links TRBV25-1 to TRBJ2-7; TRBD1 matches 7 bases. The V segment lost 3 bases and the J segment 1 base; nucleotides outside the gene matches: 3. The CDR3 spans 14 residues. CDR1 and CDR2 from the germline V gene are MGHDK and SYGVNS. This chain's CDR3 is CASSETGQSYEQYF. Here the CDR3 DNA reads TGTGCCAGCAGTGAGACGGGACAGTCCTACGAGCAGTACTTC.

This clonotype was seen more than once but under ten times. V is TRBV7-2 and J is TRBJ1-2, with a possible D match to TRBD1 (6 bases). Germline CDR1 is SGHTA and CDR2 is FQGNSA. The V end was cut by 2 bases, the J end by 6 bases, with 19 bases between. This CDR3 is 16 amino acids long. CDR3 sequence (DNA): TGTGCCAGCAGCTTATCCCGGACAGCCCTGGCAGATGGCTACACCTTC. As protein: CASSLSRTALADGYTF.

This clonotype has a count of ten or more. The chain recombines TRBV18 with TRBJ2-5; D is unclear. The CDR3 contains 13 residues. Trimming cost V 8 bases and J 5 bases, with 15 bases left between them. The germline V gene has CDR1 KGHSH and CDR2 LQKENI. CDR3 region: CASSPRGGETQYF. The CDR3 DNA is TGTGCCAGCAGCCCCCGTGGTGGTGAGACCCAGTACTTC.

The chain is built from TRBV5-4 and TRBJ1-1; D is possibly TRBD1 (5 bases). Per the germline V gene, CDR1 is SGHNT and CDR2 is YYREEE (reference sequence). This CDR3 is 14 amino acids long. V gave up 4 bases and J gave up 4 bases, with 14 bases separating them. The CDR3 reads CASSGATRGTEAFF. The DNA for the CDR3 is TGTGCCAGCAGCGGGGCAACACGAGGCACTGAAGCTTTCTTT.

The chain joins TRBV6-5 to TRBJ1-1, with D perhaps matching TRBD1 (5 bases). Germline loops: CDR1 MNHEY, CDR2 SVGAGI. Trimming shortened V by 2 bases and J by 11 bases, and 15 bases separated the two germline ends. The CDR3 extends over 13 amino acids. CDR3 residues: CASSYGDPLLAFF. The CDR3 DNA reads as TGTGCCAGCAGTTACGGGGACCCCCTTTTGGCTTTCTTT.

V usage is TRBV24-1 and J usage is TRBJ2-5; D gene unclear. Germline V gives CDR1 KGHDR, CDR2 SFDVKD. CDR3 length: 10 amino acids. Trimming stripped 9 bases from V and 3 bases from J, with 4 bases between. The CDR3: CATLKETQYF. CDR3 in DNA: TGTGCCACCCTCAAAGAGACCCAGTACTTC.

The table lists this clonotype with many counts. This chain uses TRBV2 with TRBJ2-7; 9 bases agree with TRBD1. The CDR3 is 15 residues long. J lost 3 bases, V lost 2 bases, and 5 bases had no gene match. Germline-derived CDR1 and CDR2 are SNHLY and FYNNEI. CDR3 DNA: TGTGCCAGCAGTGAACCAGGACAGGGGTTCTACGAGCAGTACTTC. It codes for CASSEPGQGFYEQYF.

V usage is TRBV12-3 or TRBV12-4 and J usage is TRBJ2-2, with TRBD2 identical over 14 bases. Unmatched junction bases numbered 7, after V lost 6 bases and J lost 7 bases. The CDR3 is 16 amino acids. The CDR3 DNA reads as TGTGCCAGCAGCCAGACTAGCGGGAGGGCCGGCGGGGAGCTGTTTTTT. Protein: CASSQTSGRAGGELFF.

The V gene is TRBV27, the J gene TRBJ1-6, with D perhaps matching TRBD1 (6 bases). V lost 4 bases and J 9 bases, leaving 16 bases between the germline ends. CDR3 length: 15 amino acids. The germline V gene encodes CDR1 MNHEY and CDR2 SMNVEV (reference sequence). CDR3 residues: CASSYSRGLGSPLHF. The DNA for the CDR3 is TGTGCCAGCAGTTACTCCAGGGGACTTGGTTCACCCCTCCACTTT.

This clonotype appeared many times. The genes are TRBV7-2 and TRBJ1-1; D not certain. The germline CDR1 and CDR2 sequences are SGHTA and FQGNSA. Trimming cost V 5 bases and J 2 bases, with 15 bases left between them. CDR3 length: 15 residues. The CDR3 spells CASSASETENTEAFF. CDR3 bases: TGTGCCAGCAGCGCCTCCGAAACGGAAAACACTGAAGCTTTCTTT. Using reference TRBV7-2 and TRBJ1-1 for the parts outside the CDR3, the full variable domain is GAGVSQSPSNKVTEKGKDVELRCDPISGHTALYWYRQSLGQGLEFLIYFQGNSAPDKSGLPSDRFSAERTGGSVSTLTIQRTQQEDSAVYLCASSASETENTEAFFGQGTRLTVV.

For the CDR3, the DNA is TGCGCCAGCAGCCAAGTGGGAAGCCAAGAGACCCAGTACTTC. It is translated as CASSQVGSQETQYF. V is TRBV4-1 and J is TRBJ2-5, with D unclear. Germline V gives CDR1 MGHRA, CDR2 YSYEKL. The CDR3 runs 14 residues. V gave up 1 base and J gave up 1 base, with 7 bases separating them.

The V and J genes are TRBV28 and TRBJ2-5; the D call may be TRBD1 or TRBD2 (5 bases each). This CDR3 region has 13 residues. Germline V CDR1 and CDR2: MDHEN, SYDVKM. Trimming pared 5 bases from V and 10 bases from J, leaving 17 bases between. The CDR3 is CASSQIGTASQYF. The CDR3 DNA reads as TGTGCCAGCAGTCAGATCGGGACGGCCAGCCAGTACTTC.

J is TRBJ1-4 and V is TRBV15; D is undetermined. The CDR3 totals 13 residues. Germline V CDR1 and CDR2: LNHNV, YYDKDF (reference sequence). Trimming pared 2 bases from V and 4 bases from J, leaving 5 bases between. CDR3 nucleotides: TGTGCCACCAGCAGAAGGGTTAATGAAAAACTGTTTTTT. Amino acid sequence: CATSRRVNEKLFF. Together with reference TRBV15 and TRBJ1-4, the CDR3 gives the full variable domain: DAMVIQNPRYQVTQFGKPVTLSCSQTLNHNVMYWYQQKSSQAPKLLFHYYDKDFNNEADTPDNFQSRRPNTSFCFLDIRSPGLGDTAMYLCATSRRVNEKLFFGSGTQLSVL.